Shown below are 29 T cell receptor beta chains from a single sample sequenced in a study of blood T cells in healthy people across ages. Then a second PCR, running about 6 to 12 cycles, was carried out with a sample-barcoded 5' primer and a J-beta primer mix. In TCRdb, the 5' RACE reads were re-called with MiXCR into one record per CDR3 protein. Of roughly 500,000 distinct CDR3 sequences in the sample, about 25% are singletons; the top ten hold under 9%. This sample also belongs to another study, concerning T cells of mothers and their children.

Sequencing was performed on blood. The receptor set was obtained from a boy aged 5-17 years in good health.

This clonotype has only a few counts. The V gene is TRBV28, the J gene TRBJ1-2, with D perhaps TRBD1 (5 bases). V was trimmed by 5 bases and J by 7 bases, leaving 14 bases between them. Germline-derived CDR1 and CDR2 are MDHEN and SYDVKM. This CDR3 is built from 13 residues. CDR3 nucleotides: TGTGCCAGCAGTCCGGACACGTTTGGTGGCTACACCTTC. It specifies CASSPDTFGGYTF.

This clonotype turned up a few times. The rearrangement joins TRBV20-1 to TRBJ2-5; TRBD1 agrees at 11 bases. Germline V gives CDR1 DFQATT, CDR2 SNEGSKA (reference sequence). CDR3 length: 14 amino acids. After removal of 5 bases from V and 6 bases from J, the junction contained 8 bases not matched to a gene. The CDR3 loop is CSARRTGGRKTQYF. In DNA, the CDR3 is TGCAGTGCTCGGAGGACAGGGGGCAGGAAGACCCAGTACTTC.

This clonotype was recorded many times. This sequence joins TRBV28 and TRBJ2-7, with 9 bases matching TRBD1. This CDR3 is built from 15 residues. Germline V lookup: CDR1 MDHEN, CDR2 SYDVKM. V gave up 4 bases and J gave up 3 bases; unmatched junction bases: 7. In DNA form, the CDR3 reads TGTGCCAGCAGTTCCGCCGGGACAGGGTTCTACGAGCAGTACTTC. It yields the protein CASSSAGTGFYEQYF.

This clonotype was found once. V and J are TRBV11-2 and TRBJ1-6; D perhaps matches TRBD1 (5 bases). This CDR3 is 16 amino acids long. Looked up from germline, CDR1 is SGHAT and CDR2 is FQNNGV. V was pared by 5 bases and J by 0 bases, with 11 bases between. The CDR3 loop reads CASSRTPSSYNSPLHF. The CDR3 DNA sequence: TGTGCCAGCAGCCGGACACCAAGCTCCTATAATTCACCCCTCCACTTT. Filled out from reference TRBV11-2 and TRBJ1-6, the complete variable domain reads EAGVAQSPRYKIIEKRQSVAFWCNPISGHATLYWYQQILGQGPKLLIQFQNNGVVDDSQLPKDRFSAERLKGVDSTLKIQPAKLEDSAVYLCASSRTPSSYNSPLHFGNGTRLTVT.

The chain carries TRBV20-1 and TRBJ1-4; TRBD1 might be the D (6 bases). The CDR3 has 13 amino acids. Germline V lookup: CDR1 DFQATT, CDR2 SNEGSKA (reference sequence). Trimming cost V 2 bases and J 8 bases, with 12 bases left between them. The CDR3 region has the DNA TGCAGTGCTAGAAACAGGGAAGGCGAAAAACTGTTTTTT. This sequence encodes CSARNREGEKLFF.

The chain carries TRBV7-2 and TRBJ2-3; no definite D call. The CDR3 spans 14 residues. Germline-derived CDR1 and CDR2 are SGHTA and FQGNSA. V lost 6 bases and J lost 0, with 10 bases in between. In DNA form, the CDR3 reads TGTGCCAGCAGTTCGGACGGGAGCACAGATACGCAGTATTTT. It yields the protein CASSSDGSTDTQYF.

The V and J genes are TRBV5-6 and TRBJ2-3, with 8 bases aligning to TRBD2. Per germline, CDR1 SGHDT and CDR2 YYEEEE. The CDR3 spans 13 residues. V was clipped by 4 bases and J by 3 bases; unmatched bases: 1. CDR3 loop: CASSGGGTDTQYF. In DNA, the CDR3 is TGTGCCAGCAGCGGCGGGGGGACAGATACGCAGTATTTT. Full variable domain (missing parts from reference TRBV5-6 and TRBJ2-3): DAGVTQSPTHLIKTRGQQVTLRCSPKSGHDTVSWYQQALGQGPQFIFQYYEEEERQRGNFPDRFSGHQFPNYSSELNVNALLLGDSALYLCASSGGGTDTQYFGPGTRLTVL.

This clonotype appeared a few times. The CDR3, as DNA: TGCGCCAGCAGCTGGGGGGAGCTGGGCTACGAGCAGTACTTC. Encoded protein: CASSWGELGYEQYF. The chain recombines TRBV5-1 with TRBJ2-5; perhaps TRBD2 as D (6 bases). TRBJ2-7 explains the end of the DNA better; the J call may be wrong. Germline CDR1 and CDR2: SGHRS and YFSETQ. This CDR3 is 14 amino acids long.

This clonotype has just a few counts. The chain combines TRBV5-1 with TRBJ1-4; D is uncertain. The germline V gene has CDR1 SGHRS and CDR2 YFSETQ. This CDR3 is 14 amino acids long. V was pared by 4 bases and J by 8 bases, with 15 bases between. The CDR3 spells CASSTRDPREKLFF. The CDR3 DNA follows: TGCGCCAGCAGCACCCGAGACCCCCGGGAAAAACTGTTTTTT. Full variable domain (outside the CDR3, taken from reference TRBV5-1 and TRBJ1-4): KAGVTQTPRYLIKTRGQQVTLSCSPISGHRSVSWYQQTPGQGLQFLFEYFSETQRNKGNFPGRFSGRQFSNSRSEMNVSTLELGDSALYLCASSTRDPREKLFFGSGTQLSVL.

The chain uses TRBV29-1 and TRBJ1-1; 7 bases align to TRBD1. With 7 bases clipped from V and 0 bases from J, the junction kept 2 bases outside the gene matches. Germline V gives CDR1 SQVTM, CDR2 ANQGSEA. The CDR3 runs 12 residues. CDR3 region: CSAGQMNTEAFF. The DNA of the CDR3 is TGCAGCGCGGGACAGATGAACACTGAAGCTTTCTTT. Looking up the rest from reference TRBV29-1 and TRBJ1-1 gives the full variable domain: SAVISQKPSRDICQRGTSLTIQCQVDSQVTMMFWYRQQPGQSLTLIATANQGSEATYESGFVIDKFPISRPNLTFSTLTVSNMSPEDSSIYLCSAGQMNTEAFFGQGTRLTVV.

The rearrangement uses TRBV27 and TRBJ2-7; 9 bases fit TRBD2. From germline, CDR1 is MNHEY and CDR2 SMNVEV (reference sequence). V was pared by 7 bases and J by 4 bases, with 5 bases of the junction left unmatched. This CDR3 is built from 13 residues. The CDR3 protein is CASMGSGRYEQYF. CDR3 DNA sequence: TGTGCCAGCATGGGGAGCGGGAGGTACGAGCAGTACTTC.

Notes on this clonotype: Its ends do not fully match the called genes, so a read error is possible. The gene calls are TRBV7-2 and TRBJ2-2, with D unclear. Per the germline V gene, CDR1 is SGHTA and CDR2 is FQGNSA. There are 13 residues in the CDR3. CDR3 coding DNA: TGTGCCAGCAGCCCTCCGAACACCGAGGAGCTGTTTTTT. It specifies CASSPPNTEELFF.

V is TRBV12-3 or TRBV12-4 and J is TRBJ2-5; D possibly matches TRBD1 or TRBD2 (5 bases each). Trimming removed 6 bases at V and 5 bases at J, with 16 bases between. The CDR3 contains 14 residues. CDR3 bases: TGTGCCAGCAGGACCGGGACCTGGGAGGAGACCCAGTACTTC. It translates to CASRTGTWEETQYF.

The V call is TRBV7-2, the J call TRBJ2-1; 9 bases align to TRBD1. V was clipped by 4 bases and J by 7 bases; unmatched bases: 8. CDR1 and CDR2 from the germline V gene are SGHTA and FQGNSA. This CDR3 has 15 amino acids. The DNA for the CDR3 is TGTGCCAGCAGCTATTCCGGGACAGGGAAAAATGAGCAGTTCTTC. Amino acids: CASSYSGTGKNEQFF.

This chain joins TRBV6-1 and TRBJ2-7, with 9 bases that match TRBD2. Germline values: CDR1 MNHNS, CDR2 SASEGT. The CDR3 totals 12 residues. V shed 10 bases, J shed 3 bases, and the junction held 4 bases outside the gene matches. The DNA for the CDR3 is TGTGCCACCTTAGCGGGAGTCTACGAGCAGTACTTC. This codes for CATLAGVYEQYF.

This clonotype was seen a single time. The CDR3 DNA sequence: TGTGCCAGCAGCTTAGACCCTAGATACAATGAGCAGTTCTTC. Amino acids: CASSLDPRYNEQFF. This sequence joins TRBV7-2 and TRBJ2-1, with D uncertain. From germline, CDR1 is SGHTA and CDR2 FQGNSA. CDR3 length: 14 residues. The ends were cut back, 1 base at V and 4 bases at J, with 8 bases in the middle.

The V gene is TRBV12-3 or TRBV12-4, the J gene TRBJ2-5; D remains ambiguous. V gave up 8 bases and J gave up 4 bases, with 14 bases separating them. There are 13 residues in the CDR3. CDR3 DNA: TGTGCCAGCTCCCACAACCCCCGAGAGACCCAGTACTTC. It specifies CASSHNPRETQYF.

V and J are TRBV6-4 and TRBJ2-5; no firm D call. Per the germline V gene, CDR1 is MRHNA and CDR2 is SNTAGT. Trimming removed 2 bases at V and 2 bases at J, with 9 bases between. The CDR3 spans 14 residues. CDR3: CASSDTYLQETQYF. CDR3 bases: TGTGCCAGCAGTGACACATACTTACAAGAGACCCAGTACTTC.

This chain connects TRBV30 to TRBJ1-5, with D perhaps TRBD1 (5 bases). The CDR3 consists of 13 residues. The V and J ends lost 5 bases and 1 base respectively, with 9 bases between them. The germline V gene encodes CDR1 GTSNPN and CDR2 SVGIG (reference sequence). The CDR3 nucleotides are TGTGCCTGGGCCGGGGGAAGCAATCAGCCCCAGCATTTT. Residues: CAWAGGSNQPQHF.

This clonotype was counted a few times. V is TRBV7-9 and J is TRBJ2-7; 7 bases match TRBD1. The germline V gene has CDR1 SEHNR and CDR2 FQNEAQ (reference sequence). After removal of 4 bases from V and 3 bases from J, the junction contained 12 bases not matched to a gene. This CDR3 comprises 16 residues. The CDR3 DNA is TGTGCCAGCAGCTCGACCAGGACTCCAGGGGGCTACGAGCAGTACTTC. Amino acid sequence: CASSSTRTPGGYEQYF.

Only a few counts were recorded for this clonotype. V and J are TRBV20-1 and TRBJ1-4; D unclear. The germline V and J ends were trimmed by 2 bases and 8 bases, with 15 bases remaining between them. CDR1 is DFQATT, CDR2 SNEGSKA, per germline (reference sequence). The CDR3 extends over 14 amino acids. The CDR3 bases are TGCAGTGCTAGACCCTTGGACGAGGACGAAAAACTGTTTTTT. Protein sequence: CSARPLDEDEKLFF.

The rearrangement joins TRBV9 to TRBJ2-1; 10 bases align to TRBD2. Germline CDR1 and CDR2: SGDLS and YYNGEE. This CDR3 has 15 residues. With 0 bases clipped from V and 7 bases from J, the junction kept 4 bases outside the gene matches. This chain's CDR3 is CASSVATSGMNEQFF. CDR3 DNA: TGTGCCAGCAGCGTAGCTACTAGCGGGATGAATGAGCAGTTCTTC.

This sequence joins TRBV29-1 and TRBJ2-5, with 8 bases lining up with TRBD1. V shed 6 bases and J 5 bases; nucleotides not matched to a gene: 2. The CDR3 spans 11 residues. Germline V CDR1 and CDR2: SQVTM, ANQGSEA. CDR3: CSVRDRETQYF. In nucleotides, the CDR3 is TGCAGCGTCCGGGACAGGGAGACCCAGTACTTC.

The sample holds a few counts of this clonotype. J is TRBJ2-3 and V is TRBV7-2; a weak D match, TRBD2 (6 bases). Germline CDR1 and CDR2: SGHTA and FQGNSA. CDR3 length equals 17 residues. Deletions cut 1 base from V and 0 bases from J, with 14 bases between. The CDR3, as DNA: TGTGCCAGCAGCTTAGGTCCAGCGGGTACTAGCACAGATACGCAGTATTTT. Translating gives CASSLGPAGTSTDTQYF. Together with reference TRBV7-2 and TRBJ2-3, the CDR3 gives the full variable domain: GAGVSQSPSNKVTEKGKDVELRCDPISGHTALYWYRQSLGQGLEFLIYFQGNSAPDKSGLPSDRFSAERTGGSVSTLTIQRTQQEDSAVYLCASSLGPAGTSTDTQYFGPGTRLTVL.

CDR3 DNA: TGTGCCAGCAGCATAGGGGTGTTAGGAAACACCATATATTTT. Its protein is CASSIGVLGNTIYF. The chain has TRBV7-2 and TRBJ1-3, with D possibly matching TRBD1 (5 bases). CDR1 and CDR2 (germline): SGHTA, FQGNSA. The CDR3 loop spans 14 amino acids. The germline V and J ends were trimmed by 5 bases and 4 bases, with 12 bases remaining between them.

The chain combines TRBV28 with TRBJ2-3; the D gene is possibly TRBD1 (5 bases). V was trimmed by 8 bases and J by 4 bases, leaving 13 bases between them. CDR3 length: 13 amino acids. CDR1 MDHEN and CDR2 SYDVKM come from the germline V gene. The CDR3 here is CASQKGAADTQYF. CDR3 bases: TGTGCCAGCCAGAAAGGGGCGGCAGATACGCAGTATTTT.

With respect to this clonotype: No conserved phenylalanine or tryptophan ends this CDR3, so it is likely a read error. V is TRBV3-1 and J is TRBJ1-2, with D possibly TRBD1 on 6 matching bases. V lost 0 bases to trimming and J lost 0 bases, with 11 bases between them. CDR1 LGHDT and CDR2 YNNKEL come from the germline V gene (reference sequence). The CDR3 extends over 16 amino acids. Here the CDR3 DNA reads TGTGCCAGCAGCCAAGATAGCAGGGGATCTAACTATGGCTACACCCTC. This encodes CASSQDSRGSNYGYTL.

This clonotype came up many times. The chain carries TRBV6-1 and TRBJ2-5; 15 bases match TRBD2. Trimming took 7 bases from V and 9 from J; bases not matched to a gene: 6. CDR3 length: 14 amino acids. From germline, CDR1 is MNHNS and CDR2 SASEGT. The CDR3: CASKGLAGGRAQYF. The CDR3 DNA sequence: TGTGCCAGCAAGGGACTAGCGGGGGGCCGGGCCCAGTACTTC.

This clonotype has more than one count but fewer than ten. J is TRBJ2-5 and V is TRBV25-1, with no clear D. Trimming took off 1 base at V and 5 bases at J, with 5 bases between the two ends. The V gene's germline CDR1 is MGHDK and CDR2 SYGVNS. The CDR3 is 12 amino acids. The CDR3 DNA sequence: TGTGCCAGCAGTGAATTTCGGGAGACCCAGTACTTC. The encoded protein is CASSEFRETQYF.